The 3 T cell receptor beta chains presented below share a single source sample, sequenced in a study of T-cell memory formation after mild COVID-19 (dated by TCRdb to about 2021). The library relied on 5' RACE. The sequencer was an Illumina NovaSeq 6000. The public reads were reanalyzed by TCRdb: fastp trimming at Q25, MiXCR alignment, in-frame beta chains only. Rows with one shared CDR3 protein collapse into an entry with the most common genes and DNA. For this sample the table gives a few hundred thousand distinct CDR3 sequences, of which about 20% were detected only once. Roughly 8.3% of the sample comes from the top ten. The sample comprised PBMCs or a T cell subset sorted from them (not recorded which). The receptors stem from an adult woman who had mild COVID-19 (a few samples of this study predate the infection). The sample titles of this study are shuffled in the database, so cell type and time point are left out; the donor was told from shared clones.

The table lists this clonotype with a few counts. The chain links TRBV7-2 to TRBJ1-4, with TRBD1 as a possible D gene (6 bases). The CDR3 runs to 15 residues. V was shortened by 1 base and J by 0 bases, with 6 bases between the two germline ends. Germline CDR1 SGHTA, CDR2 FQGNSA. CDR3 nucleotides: TGTGCCAGCAGCTTAGACAGGGCAACTAATGAAAAACTGTTTTTT. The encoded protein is CASSLDRATNEKLFF.

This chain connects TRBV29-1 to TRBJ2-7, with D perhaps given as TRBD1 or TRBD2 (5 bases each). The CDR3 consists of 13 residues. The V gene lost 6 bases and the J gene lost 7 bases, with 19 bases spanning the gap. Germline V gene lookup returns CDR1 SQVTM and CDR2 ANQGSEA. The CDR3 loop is CSVRDGSGEEQYF. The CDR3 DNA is TGCAGCGTCCGGGACGGCTCAGGTGAAGAGCAGTACTTC.

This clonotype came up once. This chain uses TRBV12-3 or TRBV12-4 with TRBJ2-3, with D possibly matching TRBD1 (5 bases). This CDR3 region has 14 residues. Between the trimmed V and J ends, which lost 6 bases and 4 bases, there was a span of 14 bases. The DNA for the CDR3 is TGTGCCAGCAGCCAGACCCTAGGGGCAGATACGCAGTATTTT. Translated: CASSQTLGADTQYF.